The 20 T cell receptor beta chains below all came from one sample that was sequenced in a study of blood T cell repertoires in COVID-19. Generated by immunoSEQ multiplex PCR, the TCRdb table keeps only in-frame clones and is missing some. Among just over 60,000 clones listed, 65% to 80% were seen once. Sequenced: peripheral blood. These receptors all come from a woman older than 75 with active or convalescent COVID-19.

The V and J genes are TRBV28 and TRBJ1-2, with a tentative D call TRBD1 (5 bases). Germline loops: CDR1 MDHEN, CDR2 SYDVKM. Deletions cut 4 bases from V and 6 bases from J, with 24 bases between. The CDR3 runs to 17 residues. CDR3 coding DNA: TGTGCCAGCAGTTCCCATGGGGGGTATAGGGAGTCCAATGGCTACACCTTC. Its translation is CASSSHGGYRESNGYTF.

The J gene is TRBJ1-1, the V gene TRBV12-5; 7 bases are a match to TRBD1. The CDR3 has 16 amino acids. Germline V gene sequence: CDR1 LGHNT, CDR2 FRNRAP. V trimming: 2 bases; J trimming: 1 base; junction bases outside the gene matches: 7. The CDR3 here is CASGLPPGQRNTEAFF. CDR3 sequence (DNA): TGTGCTAGTGGTTTGCCACCGGGACAGAGGAACACTGAAGCTTTCTTT. The variable domain in full, with the rest retrieved from reference TRBV12-5 and TRBJ1-1, is DARVTQTPRHKVTEMGQEVTMRCQPILGHNTVFWYRQTMMQGLELLAYFRNRAPLDDSGMPKDRFSAEMPDATLATLKIQPSEPRDSAVYFCASGLPPGQRNTEAFFGQGTRLTVV.

This chain connects TRBV7-9 to TRBJ2-2, with 7 bases identical to TRBD2. The CDR3 runs to 14 residues. V shed 1 base and J 4 bases; nucleotides not matched to a gene: 0. Germline V gene data show CDR1 as SEHNR and CDR2 as FQNEAQ (reference sequence). Written as DNA, the CDR3 is TGTGCCAGCAGCTTAGGCGGGGGCACCGGGGAGCTGTTTTTT. It yields the protein CASSLGGGTGELFF.

V usage is TRBV7-2 and J usage is TRBJ2-1; 7 nucleotides align to TRBD2. Germline-derived CDR1 and CDR2 are SGHTA and FQGNSA. The CDR3 has 13 residues. V shed 1 base, J shed 13 bases, and the junction held 7 bases outside the gene matches. The CDR3 nucleotides read TGTGCCAGCAGCTTAGTTCGGGGGGTCTATCAGTTCTTC. It yields the protein CASSLVRGVYQFF.

This clone was seen many times. V gene TRBV2 combines with J gene TRBJ1-2; 7 nucleotides line up with TRBD1. V dropped 6 bases and J dropped 4; count of bases not matched to a gene: 11. The CDR3 runs to 15 residues. Germline V gene lookup returns CDR1 SNHLY and CDR2 FYNNEI. The DNA for the CDR3 is TGTGCCAGCAGGGAAAGACAGGGCCTCGTCTATGGCTACACCTTC. Translating it yields CASRERQGLVYGYTF.

The genes are TRBV5-1 and TRBJ1-2; 11 bases line up with TRBD1. The CDR3 extends over 15 amino acids. Germline lookup yields CDR1 SGHRS and CDR2 YFSETQ. V shed 4 bases and J 3 bases; nucleotides not matched to a gene: 5. The CDR3 DNA follows: TGCGCCAGCAGCCGGACAGGGGGCGCATACTATGGCTACACCTTC. Amino acid sequence: CASSRTGGAYYGYTF.

This rearrangement joins TRBV9 to TRBJ1-4, with no clear D. CDR1 and CDR2 (germline): SGDLS, YYNGEE. With 0 bases removed from V and 7 bases from J, the gap between germline ends came to 16 bases. The CDR3 consists of 16 residues. DNA for the CDR3: TGTGCCAGCAGCGTAGCTCTCGGCGGTTATAGTGAAAAACTGTTTTTT. Protein: CASSVALGGYSEKLFF. Full variable domain (outside the CDR3, taken from reference TRBV9 and TRBJ1-4): DSGVTQTPKHLITATGQRVTLRCSPRSGDLSVYWYQQSLDQGLQFLIQYYNGEERAKGNILERFSAQQFPDLHSELNLSSLELGDSALYFCASSVALGGYSEKLFFGSGTQLSVL.

The chain couples TRBV2 to TRBJ1-2, with D tentatively TRBD1 (5 bases). The CDR3 length is 13 residues. Germline CDR1 reads SNHLY; CDR2 reads FYNNEI. V lost 4 bases to trimming and J lost 2 bases, with 8 bases between them. The CDR3 nucleotides read TGTGCCAGCAGTGCCGACAGAAACTATGGCTACACCTTC. Amino acids: CASSADRNYGYTF. The full variable domain, completed using reference TRBV2 and TRBJ1-2, is EPEVTQTPSHQVTQMGQEVILRCVPISNHLYFYWYRQILGQKVEFLVSFYNNEISEKSEIFDDQFSVERPDGSNFTLKIRSTKLEDSAMYFCASSADRNYGYTFGSGTRLTVV.

V gene TRBV5-1 combines with J gene TRBJ1-1; 11 positions match TRBD1. Germline V lookup: CDR1 SGHRS, CDR2 YFSETQ. Germline trimming cut 4 bases from V and 3 bases from J; bases unmatched to any gene: 2. This CDR3 is built from 14 residues. In DNA form, the CDR3 reads TGCGCCAGCAGCCAGGGACAGGGGGACACTGAAGCTTTCTTT. Amino acids: CASSQGQGDTEAFF.

V gene TRBV27 combines with J gene TRBJ2-2, with D possibly matching TRBD1 (6 bases). CDR1 and CDR2 (germline): MNHEY, SMNVEV (reference sequence). Deletions cut 5 bases from V and 6 bases from J, with 16 bases between. CDR3 length: 15 amino acids. Here the CDR3 reads CASSIGTSGSGELFF. CDR3 coding DNA: TGTGCCAGCAGTATAGGGACATCAGGATCCGGGGAGCTGTTTTTT.

Only one count was recorded for this clone. The chain recombines TRBV4-1 with TRBJ1-2, with D uncertain. The CDR3 runs 14 residues. Deletions cut 0 bases from V and 7 bases from J, with 12 bases between. Germline CDR1 MGHRA, CDR2 YSYEKL. The CDR3 bases are TGCGCCAGCAGCCAAGACACGCGGGCCGGTGGCTACACCTTC. Translating it yields CASSQDTRAGGYTF.

This clone was recorded only once. This chain links TRBV3-1 (or the pseudogene TRBV3-2) with TRBJ1-2; unclear D gene. This CDR3 is 14 amino acids long. Looked up from germline, CDR1 is LGHDT and CDR2 is YNNKEL (reference sequence). Trimming took 0 bases from V and 8 from J, leaving 13 bases between them. This CDR3 is CASSQDDRGGGYTF. CDR3 DNA: TGTGCCAGCAGCCAAGATGATCGGGGAGGGGGCTACACCTTC.

Comment on this clone: The junction departs from the called germline gene at one end, perhaps through a read error. The CDR3 sequence is CASSQTGSSFNSPLHF. CDR3 nucleotide sequence: TGCGCCAGCAGTCAGACAGGGTCCTCCTTTAATTCACCCCTCCACTTT. The chain couples TRBV5-1 to TRBJ1-6, with TRBD1 matching over 7 bases. The CDR3 contains 16 residues. In germline, CDR1 is SGHRS, CDR2 YFSETQ.

The chain links TRBV9 to TRBJ2-1; 8 bases match TRBD2. Germline V lookup: CDR1 SGDLS, CDR2 YYNGEE. J lost 8 bases, V lost 0 bases, and 7 bases had no gene match. The CDR3 is 15 amino acids. The CDR3 bases are TGTGCCAGCAGCGTAGACAGCGGGGGTGTGGATGAGCAGTTCTTC. The encoded protein is CASSVDSGGVDEQFF.

The chain joins TRBV5-1 to TRBJ2-1; D perhaps matches TRBD2 (6 bases). V was pared by 4 bases and J by 4 bases, with 21 bases between. Per the germline V gene, CDR1 is SGHRS and CDR2 is YFSETQ. CDR3 size: 17 residues. CDR3 sequence (DNA): TGCGCCAGCAGCGTATCTTACTCGACCGGGGGTTACAATGAGCAGTTCTTC. Residues: CASSVSYSTGGYNEQFF.

This clone was seen only a few times. The chain is built from TRBV5-1 and TRBJ1-1; D remains ambiguous. The CDR3 is made up of 12 amino acids. CDR1 SGHRS and CDR2 YFSETQ come from the germline V gene. Trimming pared 5 bases from V and 5 bases from J, leaving 10 bases between. The CDR3, as DNA: TGCGCCAGCAGGTTACAACAAACTGAAGCTTTCTTT. Translation: CASRLQQTEAFF.

The V call is TRBV7-8, the J call TRBJ1-1; possible D gene TRBD1, 5 bases. Germline CDR1 reads SGHVS; CDR2 reads FQNEAQ. The V and J ends lost 3 bases and 4 bases respectively, with 12 bases between them. The CDR3 is made up of 14 amino acids. The CDR3 DNA reads as TGTGCCAGCAGCTTGATTAACGGGGGCACTGAAGCTTTCTTT. It encodes CASSLINGGTEAFF.

The genes are TRBV6-1 and TRBJ2-6; a weak D match, TRBD1 (6 bases). The germline V gene encodes CDR1 MNHNS and CDR2 SASEGT. This CDR3 is built from 17 residues. V was cut by 2 bases and J by 0 bases, with 11 bases left in between. The CDR3 loop is CASSERTAPSGANVLTF. In nucleotides, the CDR3 is TGTGCCAGCAGTGAACGGACAGCTCCCTCTGGGGCCAACGTCCTGACTTTC.

The chain links TRBV7-3 to TRBJ1-2; 7 bases map to TRBD1. There are 17 residues in the CDR3. J was trimmed by 2 bases and V by 5 bases; bases with no gene match: 14. Germline lookup yields CDR1 SGHTA and CDR2 FQGTGA. The CDR3 DNA sequence: TGTGCCAGCAGCCCGGACAGGCTATTATCCCTAAACTATGGCTACACCTTC. It is translated as CASSPDRLLSLNYGYTF.

This sequence joins TRBV30 and TRBJ2-5, with unresolved D. The CDR3 is 12 amino acids. Per the germline V gene, CDR1 is GTSNPN and CDR2 is SVGIG (reference sequence). Trimming took 0 bases from V and 1 from J, leaving 3 bases between them. The chain's CDR3 is CAWSVSQETQYF. CDR3 DNA: TGTGCCTGGAGTGTCTCCCAAGAGACCCAGTACTTC.